Listed here are 19 T cell receptor beta chains from one sample, sequenced in a study of PD-1 blockade in classical Hodgkin lymphoma. Sequencing was performed with immunoSEQ multiplex PCR; in TCRdb, only in-frame clones are kept and a portion is missing. The table includes 90,000 to 100,000 clones, roughly 92% detected once. All patients relapsed after autologous stem cell transplantation, and brentuximab vedotin exposure varied. The sequencing here drew on peripheral blood mononuclear cells (PBMCs), taken at baseline. These receptors all come from a human donor with classical Hodgkin lymphoma.

V usage is TRBV6-5 and J usage is TRBJ1-1; D gene ambiguous. The germline CDR1 and CDR2 sequences are MNHEY and SVGAGI. The CDR3 consists of 14 residues. Deletions cut 2 bases from V and 7 bases from J, with 14 bases between. CDR3 DNA sequence: TGTGCCAGCAGTTACAGGGCGGAGGGTGGTGAAGCTTTCTTT. Amino acids: CASSYRAEGGEAFF.

This clone was observed a handful of times. This chain uses TRBV5-6 with TRBJ1-1; no firm D call. The ends were cut back, 2 bases at V and 3 bases at J, with 8 bases in the middle. Germline lookup yields CDR1 SGHDT and CDR2 YYEEEE. The CDR3 loop spans 13 amino acids. Here the CDR3 reads CASSFKGYTEAFF. CDR3 nucleotides: TGTGCCAGCAGCTTCAAGGGTTACACTGAAGCTTTCTTT.

The CDR3 loop reads CASSLLPRDEQYF. The CDR3 DNA reads as TGTGCCAGCAGTTTACTTCCCAGGGACGAGCAGTACTTC. The rearrangement joins TRBV28 to TRBJ2-7; a weak D match, TRBD1 (5 bases). CDR3 length equals 13 residues. Trimming took off 2 bases at V and 5 bases at J, with 10 bases between the two ends. Germline V CDR1 and CDR2: MDHEN, SYDVKM.

The chain recombines TRBV28 with TRBJ2-7, with D possibly called TRBD1 or TRBD2 (6 bases each). Trimming took off 1 base at V and 3 bases at J, with 10 bases between the two ends. Germline CDR1 is MDHEN and CDR2 is SYDVKM. CDR3 length: 14 amino acids. The CDR3 coding sequence is TGTGCCAGCAGTTTATCAGGGGAGGACTACGAGCAGTACTTC. It translates to CASSLSGEDYEQYF. The full variable domain, rest sourced from reference TRBV28 and TRBJ2-7, is DVKVTQSSRYLVKRTGEKVFLECVQDMDHENMFWYRQDPGLGLRLIYFSYDVKMKEKGDIPEGYSVSREKKERFSLILESASTNQTSMYLCASSLSGEDYEQYFGPGTRLTVT.

In this sample, this clone turned up a few times. CDR3 DNA: TGTGCCAGCAGCCCGGGACAGGAGAACACTGAAGCTTTCTTT. Translating gives CASSPGQENTEAFF. The V and J genes are TRBV2 and TRBJ1-1; 8 bases are shared with TRBD1. The trim removed 6 bases at V and 1 base at J, leaving 4 bases unmatched. The CDR3 sequence is 14 residues long. From germline, CDR1 is SNHLY and CDR2 FYNNEI.

The chain links TRBV18 to TRBJ2-2, with D unresolved. Deletions cut 3 bases from V and 6 bases from J, with 11 bases between. CDR3 length: 14 amino acids. Germline assignment: CDR1 KGHSH and CDR2 LQKENI. CDR3 in amino acids: CASSPPLVPGELFF. CDR3 nucleotide sequence: TGTGCCAGCTCACCCCCCCTGGTCCCCGGGGAGCTGTTTTTT.

This clone was seen just once. The gene calls are TRBV28 and TRBJ1-1; a weak D match, TRBD1 (5 bases). CDR3 length equals 15 residues. Germline V CDR1 and CDR2: MDHEN, SYDVKM. V lost 0 bases, J lost 3 bases, and 11 bases lay in between. The CDR3 reads CASSLWRAGDTEAFF. The CDR3 DNA reads as TGTGCCAGCAGTTTATGGCGCGCGGGGGACACTGAAGCTTTCTTT.

A single count supports this clone. The gene calls are TRBV19 and TRBJ2-1; no clear D. There are 14 residues in the CDR3. Germline CDR1 and CDR2: LNHDA and SQIVND (reference sequence). The germline V and J ends were trimmed by 6 bases and 6 bases, with 15 bases remaining between them. The CDR3 is CASSAVVVGNEQFF. CDR3 coding DNA: TGTGCCAGTAGCGCGGTGGTAGTCGGCAATGAGCAGTTCTTC.

V usage is TRBV19 and J usage is TRBJ2-7; tentatively, D is TRBD1 (6 bases). Trimming stripped 5 bases from V and 4 bases from J, with 18 bases between. Germline-derived CDR1 and CDR2 are LNHDA and SQIVND (reference sequence). The CDR3 contains 15 residues. CDR3 amino acids: CASSLLLGAAYEQYF. DNA for the CDR3: TGTGCCAGTAGTCTCCTTTTGGGGGCAGCGTACGAGCAGTACTTC.

This chain connects TRBV27 to TRBJ1-2, with D unresolved. The CDR3 loop spans 14 amino acids. V shed 0 bases and J shed 8 bases, with 13 bases lying between them. Germline V gene sequence: CDR1 MNHEY, CDR2 SMNVEV (reference sequence). The CDR3 sequence: CASSLSPGGHGYTF. Written as DNA, the CDR3 is TGTGCCAGCAGTTTATCGCCGGGTGGTCACGGCTACACCTTC.

The CDR3 region is CASRGSGGYTF. The DNA of the CDR3 is TGTGCCAGCAGGGGTAGCGGCGGCTACACCTTC. The V gene is TRBV7-2, the J gene TRBJ1-2; D gene uncertain. The CDR3 extends over 11 amino acids. Germline V gives CDR1 SGHTA, CDR2 FQGNSA. V lost 6 bases and J 8 bases, leaving 10 bases between the germline ends.

This rearrangement joins TRBV5-1 to TRBJ1-1, with unresolved D. Germline V gene sequence: CDR1 SGHRS, CDR2 YFSETQ. Trimming removed 3 bases from V and 4 bases from J, with 13 bases in between. This CDR3 region has 14 residues. CDR3: CASSSPSPGTEAFF. The CDR3 DNA is TGCGCCAGCAGCTCGCCAAGCCCGGGCACTGAAGCTTTCTTT.

V and J are TRBV19 and TRBJ1-5; TRBD1 might be the D (5 bases). Germline values: CDR1 LNHDA, CDR2 SQIVND (reference sequence). The CDR3 extends over 14 amino acids. Between the trimmed V and J ends, which lost 5 bases and 3 bases, there was a span of 11 bases. CDR3 nucleotide sequence: TGTGCCAGTAGTCCGGGACGGTCCAATCAGCCCCAGCATTTT. This sequence encodes CASSPGRSNQPQHF.

This clone was counted a single time. The V and J genes are TRBV28 and TRBJ2-5; the match to TRBD2 covers 8 bases. After removal of 5 bases from V and 7 bases from J, the junction contained 12 bases not matched to a gene. CDR1 MDHEN and CDR2 SYDVKM come from the germline V gene. This CDR3 has 15 residues. In DNA, the CDR3 is TGTGCCAGCAGTCTCAATAGCGGGATGGTCGGGACCCAGTACTTC. As protein: CASSLNSGMVGTQYF.

The CDR3 protein is CASSLGWTGSYEQYF. CDR3 in DNA: TGTGCCAGCAGCCTTGGATGGACAGGGTCCTACGAGCAGTACTTC. The V gene is TRBV5-6, the J gene TRBJ2-7; 8 bases match TRBD1. The CDR3 contains 15 residues. With V trimmed by 4 bases and J by 1 base, 7 bases remained unmatched. CDR1 is SGHDT and CDR2 is YYEEEE in the germline V gene.

The chain carries TRBV30 and TRBJ2-3, with 10 bases matching TRBD2. The CDR3 has 14 residues. The V gene end was trimmed by 5 bases and the J gene end by 5 bases; junction bases not matched to a gene: 7. CDR1 and CDR2 from the germline V gene are GTSNPN and SVGIG (reference sequence). The chain's CDR3 is CAWEREGPIDTQYF. The CDR3 DNA sequence: TGTGCCTGGGAGCGGGAGGGCCCTATAGATACGCAGTATTTT.

This chain uses TRBV5-6 with TRBJ1-4, with D perhaps TRBD1 (5 bases). CDR3 length: 17 residues. Germline values: CDR1 SGHDT, CDR2 YYEEEE. The V gene lost 0 bases and the J gene lost 7 bases, with 19 bases spanning the gap. DNA for the CDR3: TGTGCCAGCAGCTTGGCGCCAGGGAGGAGATTTGGTGAAAAACTGTTTTTT. The encoded protein is CASSLAPGRRFGEKLFF.

The genes are TRBV27 and TRBJ2-2; D gene unclear. Trimming stripped 6 bases from V and 0 bases from J, with 26 bases between. Germline assignment: CDR1 MNHEY and CDR2 SMNVEV (reference sequence). The CDR3 has 20 residues. The CDR3 nucleotides are TGTGCCAGCAGACTTTACACCCCAACGATCCTCGGCGCGAACACCGGGGAGCTGTTTTTT. The encoded protein is CASRLYTPTILGANTGELFF.

The CDR3 loop is CASSGTGPHSYEQYF. The CDR3 DNA sequence: TGTGCCAGCTCAGGTACAGGGCCTCACTCCTACGAGCAGTACTTC. This chain joins TRBV18 and TRBJ2-7; D possibly corresponds to TRBD1 (6 bases). The germline V gene has CDR1 KGHSH and CDR2 LQKENI. V gave up 5 bases and J gave up 0 bases, with 14 bases separating them. The CDR3 is 15 amino acids. The full variable domain, completed using reference TRBV18 and TRBJ2-7, is NAGVMQNPRHLVRRRGQEARLRCSPMKGHSHVYWYRQLPEEGLKFMVYLQKENIIDESGMPKERFSAEFPKEGPSILRIQQVVRGDSAAYFCASSGTGPHSYEQYFGPGTRLTVT.